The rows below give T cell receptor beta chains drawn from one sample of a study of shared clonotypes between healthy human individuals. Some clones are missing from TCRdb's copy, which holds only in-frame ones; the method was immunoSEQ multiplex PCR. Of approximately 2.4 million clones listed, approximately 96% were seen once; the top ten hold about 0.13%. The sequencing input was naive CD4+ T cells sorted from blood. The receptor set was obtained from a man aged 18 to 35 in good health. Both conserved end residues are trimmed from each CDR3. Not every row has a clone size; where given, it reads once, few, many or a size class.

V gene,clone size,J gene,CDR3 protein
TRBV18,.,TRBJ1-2,TSSHADSSYGYT
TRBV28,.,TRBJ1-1,ASSSGDTEAF
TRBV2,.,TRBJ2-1,ASRRLAPRDEQF
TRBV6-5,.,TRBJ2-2,ASSSPARVTGELF
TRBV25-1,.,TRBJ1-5,ASSSSRAGSNQPQH
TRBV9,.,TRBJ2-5,ASSVHGTETETQY
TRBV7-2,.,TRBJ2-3,ASSATRRTDTQY
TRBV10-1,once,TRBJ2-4,ASSEFGLAGAKNIQY
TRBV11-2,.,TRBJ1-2,ASSQDRGPANYGYT
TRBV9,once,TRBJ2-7,ASSTGLAGNEQY
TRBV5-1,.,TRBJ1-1,ASSLGGMTEAF
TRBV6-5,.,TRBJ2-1,ASTGIGGAYNEQF
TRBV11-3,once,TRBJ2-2,ASSLIGSNTGELF
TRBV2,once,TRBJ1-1,ASTVTGGLNTEAF
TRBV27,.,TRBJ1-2,ASSLSRLTVHHGYT
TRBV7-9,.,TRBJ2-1,ASRTTGAGNEQF
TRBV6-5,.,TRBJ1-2,ASSYGTGGGYT
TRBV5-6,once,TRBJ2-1,ASSLDGRNNEQF
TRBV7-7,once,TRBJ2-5,ASSLAPSGWETQY
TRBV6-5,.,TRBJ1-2,ASSYGRANYGYT
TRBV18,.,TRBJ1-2,ASSPLDRGSDGYT
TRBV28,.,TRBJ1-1,ASSTDRPEAF
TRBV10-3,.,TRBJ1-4,AISEAGGRGKLF
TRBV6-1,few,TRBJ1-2,ASSASRETT
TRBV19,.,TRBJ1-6,ATEEGPGLSPLH
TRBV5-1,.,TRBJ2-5,ASSLGEGWSGETQY
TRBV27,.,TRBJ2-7,ASRDPNSYEQY
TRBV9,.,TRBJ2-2,ASSVAQGEGIGELF
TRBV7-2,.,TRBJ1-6,ASSLDRPTNNSPLH
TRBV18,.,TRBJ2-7,ASSPGLAGAYEQY
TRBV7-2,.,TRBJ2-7,ASSSGLAGAHSYEQY
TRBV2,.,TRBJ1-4,ASSEYGQGAGKLF
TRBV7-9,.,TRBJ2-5,ASSRERQSQETQY
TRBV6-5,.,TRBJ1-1,ASFRVGAF
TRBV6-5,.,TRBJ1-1,ASSYWGQGARTEAF
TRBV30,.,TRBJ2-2,AWSGQGPGELF
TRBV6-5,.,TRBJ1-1,ASSYSPQNTEAF
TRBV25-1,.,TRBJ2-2,ASSPGLNTGELF
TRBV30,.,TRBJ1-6,AWSVGQGRNSPLH
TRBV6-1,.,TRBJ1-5,ASSETRGQPQH
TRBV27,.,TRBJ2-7,ASSSAGTDHYEQY
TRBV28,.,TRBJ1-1,ASSALGQNTEAF
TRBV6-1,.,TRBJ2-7,ASRTTGQSYEQY
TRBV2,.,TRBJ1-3,ASGITGNTIY
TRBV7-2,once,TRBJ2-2,ASSSGTTNTGELF
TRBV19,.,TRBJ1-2,ASSIGEAGYT
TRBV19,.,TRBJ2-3,ASSMWVRDTQY
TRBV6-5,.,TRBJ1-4,ASSVRDTGEKLF